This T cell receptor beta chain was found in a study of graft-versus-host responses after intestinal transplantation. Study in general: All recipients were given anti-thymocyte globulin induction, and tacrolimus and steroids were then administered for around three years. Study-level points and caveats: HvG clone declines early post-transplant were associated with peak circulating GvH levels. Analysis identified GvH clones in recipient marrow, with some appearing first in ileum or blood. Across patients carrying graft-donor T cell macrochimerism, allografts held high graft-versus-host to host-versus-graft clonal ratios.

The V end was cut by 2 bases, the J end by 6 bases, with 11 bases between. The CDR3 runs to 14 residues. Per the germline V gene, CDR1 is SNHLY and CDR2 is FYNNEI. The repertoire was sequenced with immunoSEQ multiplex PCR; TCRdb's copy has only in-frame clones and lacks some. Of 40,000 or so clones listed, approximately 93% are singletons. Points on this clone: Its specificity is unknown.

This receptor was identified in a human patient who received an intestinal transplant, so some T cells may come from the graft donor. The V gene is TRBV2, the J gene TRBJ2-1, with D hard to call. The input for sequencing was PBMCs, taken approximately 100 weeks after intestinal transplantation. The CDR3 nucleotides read TGTGCCAGCAGTGAAATCGGGCAAGTCAATGAGCAGTTCTTC. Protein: CASSEIGQVNEQFF.